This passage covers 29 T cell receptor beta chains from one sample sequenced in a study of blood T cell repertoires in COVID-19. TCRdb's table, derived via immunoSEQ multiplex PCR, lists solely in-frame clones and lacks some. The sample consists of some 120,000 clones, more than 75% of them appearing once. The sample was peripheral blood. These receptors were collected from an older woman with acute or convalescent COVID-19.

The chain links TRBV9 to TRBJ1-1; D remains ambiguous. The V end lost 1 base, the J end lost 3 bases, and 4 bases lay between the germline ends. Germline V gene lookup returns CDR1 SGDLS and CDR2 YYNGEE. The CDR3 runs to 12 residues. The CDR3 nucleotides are TGTGCCAGCAGCGTAACGGACACTGAAGCTTTCTTT. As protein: CASSVTDTEAFF.

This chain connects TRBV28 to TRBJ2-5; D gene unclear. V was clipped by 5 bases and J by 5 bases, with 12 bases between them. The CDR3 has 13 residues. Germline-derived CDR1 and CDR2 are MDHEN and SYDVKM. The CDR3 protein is CASSLQLPETQYF. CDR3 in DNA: TGTGCCAGCAGTCTCCAACTACCGGAGACCCAGTACTTC.

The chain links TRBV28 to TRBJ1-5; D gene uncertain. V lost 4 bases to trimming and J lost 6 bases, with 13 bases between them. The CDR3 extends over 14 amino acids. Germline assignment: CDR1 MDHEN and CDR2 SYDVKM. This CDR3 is CASSSPRVPQPQHF. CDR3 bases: TGTGCCAGCAGTTCCCCCCGGGTCCCTCAGCCCCAGCATTTT. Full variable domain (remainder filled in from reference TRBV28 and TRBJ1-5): DVKVTQSSRYLVKRTGEKVFLECVQDMDHENMFWYRQDPGLGLRLIYFSYDVKMKEKGDIPEGYSVSREKKERFSLILESASTNQTSMYLCASSSPRVPQPQHFGDGTRLSIL.

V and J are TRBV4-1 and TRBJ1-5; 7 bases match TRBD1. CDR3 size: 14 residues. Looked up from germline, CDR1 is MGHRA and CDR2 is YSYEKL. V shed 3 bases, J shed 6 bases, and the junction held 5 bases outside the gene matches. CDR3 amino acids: CASSHDRVVQPQHF. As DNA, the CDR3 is TGCGCCAGCAGCCACGACAGGGTCGTTCAGCCCCAGCATTTT.

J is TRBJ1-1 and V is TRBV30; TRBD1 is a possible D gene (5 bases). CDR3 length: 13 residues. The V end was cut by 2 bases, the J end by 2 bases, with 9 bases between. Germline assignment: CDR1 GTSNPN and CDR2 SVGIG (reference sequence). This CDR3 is CAWSKRGNTEAFF. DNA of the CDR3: TGTGCCTGGAGTAAAAGGGGTAACACTGAAGCTTTCTTT. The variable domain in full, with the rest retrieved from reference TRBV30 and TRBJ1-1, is SQTIHQWPATLVQPVGSPLSLECTVEGTSNPNLYWYRQAAGRGLQLLFYSVGIGQISSEVPQNLSASRPQDRQFILSSKKLLLSDSGFYLCAWSKRGNTEAFFGQGTRLTVV.

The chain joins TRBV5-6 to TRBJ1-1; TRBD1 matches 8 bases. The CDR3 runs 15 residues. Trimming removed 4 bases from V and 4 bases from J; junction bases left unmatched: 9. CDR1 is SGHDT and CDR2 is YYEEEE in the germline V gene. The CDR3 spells CASSTTGQVSTEAFF. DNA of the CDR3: TGTGCCAGCAGCACCACGGGACAGGTCTCCACTGAAGCTTTCTTT. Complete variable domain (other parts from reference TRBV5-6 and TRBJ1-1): DAGVTQSPTHLIKTRGQQVTLRCSPKSGHDTVSWYQQALGQGPQFIFQYYEEEERQRGNFPDRFSGHQFPNYSSELNVNALLLGDSALYLCASSTTGQVSTEAFFGQGTRLTVV.

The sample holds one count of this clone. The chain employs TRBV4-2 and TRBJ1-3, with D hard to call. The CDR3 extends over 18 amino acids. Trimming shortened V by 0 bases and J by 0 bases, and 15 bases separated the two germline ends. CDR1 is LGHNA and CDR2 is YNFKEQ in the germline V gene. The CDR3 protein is CASSQEEPATSSGNTIYF. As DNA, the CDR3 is TGTGCCAGCAGCCAAGAGGAGCCGGCTACGAGCTCTGGAAACACCATATATTTT.

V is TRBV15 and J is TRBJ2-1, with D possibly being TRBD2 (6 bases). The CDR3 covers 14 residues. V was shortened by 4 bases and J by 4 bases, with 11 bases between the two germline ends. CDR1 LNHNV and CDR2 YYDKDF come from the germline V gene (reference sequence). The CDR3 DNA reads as TGTGCCACCAGCAATTTCGGGAGTTACAATGAGCAGTTCTTC. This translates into CATSNFGSYNEQFF.

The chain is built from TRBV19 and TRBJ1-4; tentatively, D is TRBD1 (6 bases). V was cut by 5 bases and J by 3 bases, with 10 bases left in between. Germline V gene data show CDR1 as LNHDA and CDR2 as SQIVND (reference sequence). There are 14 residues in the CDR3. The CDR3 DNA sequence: TGTGCCAGTAGTGGGGGCAACGCTAATGAAAAACTGTTTTTT. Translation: CASSGGNANEKLFF.

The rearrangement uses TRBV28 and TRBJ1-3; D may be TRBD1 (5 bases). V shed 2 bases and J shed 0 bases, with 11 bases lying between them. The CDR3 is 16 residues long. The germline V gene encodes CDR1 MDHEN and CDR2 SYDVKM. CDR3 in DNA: TGTGCCAGCAGTTTAGTGGACACCCACTCTGGAAACACCATATATTTT. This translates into CASSLVDTHSGNTIYF.

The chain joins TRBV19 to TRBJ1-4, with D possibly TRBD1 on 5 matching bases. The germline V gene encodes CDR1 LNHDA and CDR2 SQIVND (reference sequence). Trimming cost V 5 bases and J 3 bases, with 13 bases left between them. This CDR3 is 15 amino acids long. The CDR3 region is CASSPRDGANEKLFF. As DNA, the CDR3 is TGTGCCAGTAGTCCGCGGGACGGAGCTAATGAAAAACTGTTTTTT.

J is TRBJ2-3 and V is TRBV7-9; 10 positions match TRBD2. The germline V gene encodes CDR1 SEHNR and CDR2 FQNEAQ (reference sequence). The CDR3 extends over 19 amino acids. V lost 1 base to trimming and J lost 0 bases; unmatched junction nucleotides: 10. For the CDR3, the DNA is TGTGCCAGCAGCTTAGGGGTGCTAGCGGGAGAAAGAAGCACAGATACGCAGTATTTT. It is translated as CASSLGVLAGERSTDTQYF.

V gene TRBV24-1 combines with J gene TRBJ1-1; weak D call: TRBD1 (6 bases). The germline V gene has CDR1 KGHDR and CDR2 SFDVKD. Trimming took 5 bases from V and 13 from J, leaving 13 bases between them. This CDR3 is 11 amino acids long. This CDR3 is CATSGGGHVFF. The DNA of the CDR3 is TGTGCCACCAGTGGTGGGGGACACGTTTTCTTT.

As DNA, the CDR3 is TGTGCCAGCAGCCCAGGGGCGGACAGACCCCAGCATTTT. Protein sequence: CASSPGADRPQHF. The chain links TRBV28 to TRBJ1-5; D perhaps matches TRBD1 (6 bases). Deletions cut 6 bases from V and 10 bases from J, with 16 bases between. The CDR3 runs 13 residues. The germline gives CDR1 MDHEN, CDR2 SYDVKM.

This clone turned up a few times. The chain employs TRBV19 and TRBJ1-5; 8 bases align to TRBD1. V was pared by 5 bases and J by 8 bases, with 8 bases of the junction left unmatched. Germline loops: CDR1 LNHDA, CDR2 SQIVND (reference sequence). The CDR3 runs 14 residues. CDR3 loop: CASSRTGTGKPQHF. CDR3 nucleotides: TGTGCCAGTAGTCGTACAGGGACAGGCAAGCCCCAGCATTTT.

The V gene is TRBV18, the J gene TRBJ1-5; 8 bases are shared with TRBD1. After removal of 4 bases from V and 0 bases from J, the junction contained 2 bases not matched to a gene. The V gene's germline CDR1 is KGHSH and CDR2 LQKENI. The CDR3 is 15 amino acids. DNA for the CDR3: TGTGCCAGCTCACTTGGACAGGGTAGCAATCAGCCCCAGCATTTT. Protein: CASSLGQGSNQPQHF.

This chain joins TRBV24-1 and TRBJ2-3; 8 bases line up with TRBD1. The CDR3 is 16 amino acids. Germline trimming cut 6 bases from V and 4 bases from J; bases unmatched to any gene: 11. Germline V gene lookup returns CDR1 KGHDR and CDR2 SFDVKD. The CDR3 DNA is TGTGCCACCAGTCCACCGGGACAGGTAGGAGCAGATACGCAGTATTTT. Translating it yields CATSPPGQVGADTQYF.

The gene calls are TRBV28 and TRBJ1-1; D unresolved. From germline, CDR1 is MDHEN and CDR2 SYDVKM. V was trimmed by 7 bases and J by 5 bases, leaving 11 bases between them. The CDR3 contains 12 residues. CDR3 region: CASKRGGTEAFF. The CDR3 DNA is TGTGCCAGCAAAAGAGGTGGGACTGAAGCTTTCTTT.

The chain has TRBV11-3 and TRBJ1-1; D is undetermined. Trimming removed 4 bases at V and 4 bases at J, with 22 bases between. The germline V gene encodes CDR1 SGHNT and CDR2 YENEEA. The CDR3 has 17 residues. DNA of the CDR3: TGTGCCAGCAGCTCTCAGCCCCTGCGGGCCCTCGGCACTGAAGCTTTCTTT. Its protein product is CASSSQPLRALGTEAFF.

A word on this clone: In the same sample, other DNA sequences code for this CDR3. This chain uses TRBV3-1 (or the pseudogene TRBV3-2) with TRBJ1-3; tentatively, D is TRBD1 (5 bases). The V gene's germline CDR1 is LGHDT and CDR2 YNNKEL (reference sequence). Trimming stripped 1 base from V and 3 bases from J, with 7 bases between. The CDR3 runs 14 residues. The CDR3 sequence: CASSQGGSGNTIYF. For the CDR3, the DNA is TGTGCCAGCAGCCAAGGGGGCAGTGGAAACACCATATATTTT.

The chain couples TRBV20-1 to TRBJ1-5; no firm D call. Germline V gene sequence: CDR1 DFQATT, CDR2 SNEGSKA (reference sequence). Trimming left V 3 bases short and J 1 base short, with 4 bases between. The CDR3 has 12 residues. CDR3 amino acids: CSASRSNQPQHF. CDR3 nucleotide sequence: TGCAGTGCTAGTCGGAGCAATCAGCCCCAGCATTTT.

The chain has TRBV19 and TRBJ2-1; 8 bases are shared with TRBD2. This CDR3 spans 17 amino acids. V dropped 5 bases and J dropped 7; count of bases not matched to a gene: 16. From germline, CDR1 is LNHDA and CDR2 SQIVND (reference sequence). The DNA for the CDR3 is TGTGCCAGTAGTCCAGCTACAGGACTAGCAAAGTTGAATGAGCAGTTCTTC. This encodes CASSPATGLAKLNEQFF.

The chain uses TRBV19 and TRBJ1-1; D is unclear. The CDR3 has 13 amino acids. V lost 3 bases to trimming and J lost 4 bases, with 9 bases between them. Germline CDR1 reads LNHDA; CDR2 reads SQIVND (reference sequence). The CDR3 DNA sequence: TGTGCCAGTAGTATGGCGGGGAGCACTGAAGCTTTCTTT. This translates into CASSMAGSTEAFF.

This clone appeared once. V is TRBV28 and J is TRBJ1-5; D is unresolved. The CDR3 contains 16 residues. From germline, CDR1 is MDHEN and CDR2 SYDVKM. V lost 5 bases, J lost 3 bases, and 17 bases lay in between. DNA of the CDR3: TGTGCCAGCAGTCCGGCGGGTCGAGCCGTCAATCAGCCCCAGCATTTT. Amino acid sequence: CASSPAGRAVNQPQHF. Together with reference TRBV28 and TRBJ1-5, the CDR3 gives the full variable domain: DVKVTQSSRYLVKRTGEKVFLECVQDMDHENMFWYRQDPGLGLRLIYFSYDVKMKEKGDIPEGYSVSREKKERFSLILESASTNQTSMYLCASSPAGRAVNQPQHFGDGTRLSIL.

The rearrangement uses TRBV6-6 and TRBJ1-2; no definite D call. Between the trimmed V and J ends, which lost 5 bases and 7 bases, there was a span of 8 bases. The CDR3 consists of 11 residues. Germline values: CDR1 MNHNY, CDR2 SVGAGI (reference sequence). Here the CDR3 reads CASSPASGYTF. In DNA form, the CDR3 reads TGTGCCAGCAGTCCAGCGAGTGGCTACACCTTC.

This CDR3 is CASSPPPAYEQYF. For the CDR3, the DNA is TGTGCCAGCAGCCCCCCCCCGGCCTACGAGCAGTACTTC. The genes are TRBV28 and TRBJ2-7, with D hard to call. The CDR3 extends over 13 amino acids. Trimming removed 6 bases from V and 2 bases from J, with 11 bases in between. Germline CDR1 reads MDHEN; CDR2 reads SYDVKM.

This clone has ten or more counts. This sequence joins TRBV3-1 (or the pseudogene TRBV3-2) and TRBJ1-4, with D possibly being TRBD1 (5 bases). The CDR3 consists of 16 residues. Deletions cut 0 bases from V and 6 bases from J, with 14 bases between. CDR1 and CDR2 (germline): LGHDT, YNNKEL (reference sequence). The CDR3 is CASSQDWGGMDEKLFF. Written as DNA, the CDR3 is TGTGCCAGCAGCCAAGATTGGGGGGGAATGGATGAAAAACTGTTTTTT.

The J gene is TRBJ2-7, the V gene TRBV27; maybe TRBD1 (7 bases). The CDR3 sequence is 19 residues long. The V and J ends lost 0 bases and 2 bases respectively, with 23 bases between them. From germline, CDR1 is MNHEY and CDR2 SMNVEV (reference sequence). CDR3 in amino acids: CASSLSKSPYRGLTYEQYF. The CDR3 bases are TGTGCCAGCAGTTTATCCAAATCCCCCTACAGGGGACTTACCTACGAGCAGTACTTC.

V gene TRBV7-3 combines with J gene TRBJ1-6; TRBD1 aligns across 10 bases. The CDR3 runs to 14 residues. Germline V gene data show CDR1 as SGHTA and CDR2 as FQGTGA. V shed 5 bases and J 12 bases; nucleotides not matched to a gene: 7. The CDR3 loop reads CASSARGQGGPLHF. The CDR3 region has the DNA TGTGCCAGCAGCGCCCGCGGACAGGGGGGACCCCTCCACTTT.